The present T cell receptor beta chain was sequenced within a study of spatial heterogeneity in lung cancer. Overall study: Counts of TCR transcripts in tumor regions correlated strongly with a T cell module score (derived from matched bulk RNA-seq). Averaged across combinations, each unique TCR and UMI pairing appeared more than ten times in raw reads, which were uncorrected. Whole-study results and caveats: Expanded intratumoral alpha and beta TCR counts tracked tumor mutation counts.

TCRdb used MiXCR to reprocess the 5' RACE reads, holding one entry per CDR3 protein. The sample includes approximately 94,000 distinct CDR3 sequences, 4.4% of them seen just once. CDR3 length: 14 amino acids. Trimming at V came to 3 bases and at J to 5 bases, leaving 4 bases not matched to a gene. Germline V gene sequence: CDR1 SGHRS, CDR2 YFSETQ. This clonotype was counted at least ten times. The target antigen is unknown. Specified time point: sample taken at primary tumor resection. The donors comprised about 69 untreated early-stage non-small cell lung cancer patients. Sequencing of whole RNA from tumor, nontumor lung or frozen PBMC involved no sorting.

Source: lung tumor tissue, taken at surgery. The chain carries TRBV5-1 and TRBJ2-3; 9 positions agree with TRBD1. This clonotype originated in a male donor with early-stage non-small cell lung cancer. CDR3 nucleotides: TGCGCCAGCAGCTCCTGGGACAGGGAAGATACGCAGTATTTT. Its translation is CASSSWDREDTQYF. The full variable domain, completed using reference TRBV5-1 and TRBJ2-3, is KAGVTQTPRYLIKTRGQQVTLSCSPISGHRSVSWYQQTPGQGLQFLFEYFSETQRNKGNFPGRFSGRQFSNSRSEMNVSTLELGDSALYLCASSSWDREDTQYFGPGTRLTVL.